What follows are 9 T cell receptor beta chains derived from one specimen sequenced in a study of OX40 agonist ivuxolimab in advanced cancers. TCRdb keeps only in-frame clones here, not all; method: immunoSEQ multiplex PCR. The sample includes 95,000 to 100,000 clones, roughly 83% of them seen just once. The starting material was CD4+ or CD8+ T cells sorted from blood, obtained in a trial of the OX40 agonist ivuxolimab. These receptors were collected from an adult with an advanced solid tumor such as melanoma, head and neck, liver or kidney cancer.

The rearrangement links TRBV7-6 to TRBJ2-1; 14 nucleotides match TRBD2. This CDR3 spans 16 amino acids. Germline V gives CDR1 SGHVS, CDR2 FNYEAQ. The V and J ends lost 5 bases and 6 bases, in that order; junction bases with no gene match: 6. The CDR3 reads CASSKTGTSGSNEQFF. CDR3 nucleotides: TGTGCCAGCAGCAAAACCGGGACTAGCGGGAGCAATGAGCAGTTCTTC.

The CDR3 DNA reads TGTGCCAGTAGCGGGACTAGCGGGGTGACCCAGTACTTC. Translating gives CASSGTSGVTQYF. The chain uses TRBV19 and TRBJ2-5; 13 bases agree with TRBD2. V gave up 6 bases and J gave up 7 bases; unmatched junction bases: 2. The germline V gene has CDR1 LNHDA and CDR2 SQIVND (reference sequence). CDR3 length: 13 amino acids.

The CDR3 protein is CASSLEGGSYNEQFF. The DNA of the CDR3 is TGTGCCAGCAGCTTAGAAGGCGGGTCCTACAATGAGCAGTTCTTC. The chain couples TRBV11-3 to TRBJ2-1, with a tentative D call TRBD2 (5 bases). The length of the CDR3 is 15 residues. The germline V and J ends were trimmed by 0 bases and 1 base, with 7 bases remaining between them. Germline V gives CDR1 SGHNT, CDR2 YENEEA.

By its share, this clone is medium-sized. The rearrangement uses TRBV7-9 and TRBJ2-1; D gene unclear. The CDR3 is 14 residues long. Germline V gene sequence: CDR1 SEHNR, CDR2 FQNEAQ (reference sequence). V shed 0 bases and J shed 4 bases, with 7 bases lying between them. The CDR3, as DNA: TGTGCCAGCAGCTTAGCGAGTGGGTACAATGAGCAGTTCTTC. Its protein is CASSLASGYNEQFF.

This chain joins TRBV5-4 and TRBJ2-5; D might be TRBD1 or TRBD2, each matching 5 bases. Germline-derived CDR1 and CDR2 are SGHNT and YYREEE (reference sequence). The CDR3 is 10 amino acids. The CDR3 DNA reads TGTTCAGCTGGGGGAGAGACCCAGTACTTC. This encodes CSAGGETQYF.

CDR3 sequence (DNA): TGTGCCAGCTCGCAAGGGATGAACACTGAAGCTTTCTTT. Translating gives CASSQGMNTEAFF. The chain has TRBV11-2 and TRBJ1-1; D is uncertain. CDR1 and CDR2 from the germline V gene are SGHAT and FQNNGV. The CDR3 length is 13 residues. V lost 8 bases and J 0 bases, leaving 10 bases between the germline ends.

Turning to this clone: At the DNA level, this CDR3 is encoded by other sequences in the same sample as well. The J gene is TRBJ2-2, the V gene TRBV28, with 8 bases lining up with TRBD2. J was trimmed by 0 bases and V by 7 bases; bases with no gene match: 1. Germline CDR1 is MDHEN and CDR2 is SYDVKM. There are 14 residues in the CDR3. CDR3 in amino acids: CASKGLANTGELFF. Written as DNA, the CDR3 is TGTGCCAGCAAGGGACTAGCGAACACCGGGGAGCTGTTTTTT.

The chain combines TRBV4-2 with TRBJ1-1, with 8 positions matching TRBD1. The CDR3 is 15 residues long. Trimming removed 4 bases from V and 1 base from J; junction bases left unmatched: 5. In germline, CDR1 is LGHNA, CDR2 YNFKEQ. CDR3: CASSRQGASNTEAFF. For the CDR3, the DNA is TGTGCCAGCAGCCGGCAGGGGGCTTCGAACACTGAAGCTTTCTTT.

V and J are TRBV4-2 and TRBJ2-5; D might be TRBD2 (7 bases). V shed 0 bases and J shed 4 bases, with 12 bases lying between them. The CDR3 is 15 amino acids. Per the germline V gene, CDR1 is LGHNA and CDR2 is YNFKEQ. CDR3 amino acids: CASSQEGGGGETQYF. CDR3 sequence (DNA): TGTGCCAGCAGCCAAGAGGGGGGAGGGGGAGAGACCCAGTACTTC.